This entry features one TCR beta chain sequence. The clone's antigen remains unknown. Qualities for individual bases were not recorded, and no much larger clone is one base off. TCRbeta CDR3 regions were amplified from genomic DNA by means of the immunoSEQ Assay, a bias-controlled multiplex PCR. In the authors' own workflow: The number of nucleated cells in each sample was estimated by amplification of reference gene primers within the assay. To quantify the absolute abundance of each unique TCRbeta CDR3 rearrangement, sequence reads were collapsed and filtered. Productive Simpson clonality was computed per sample as the square root of Simpson's diversity index over productive rearrangements. TCRdb provides this immuneACCESS table in a form limited to in-frame rearrangements. Some clones are lacking; in checked studies, under half of them reflect an unresolved V gene, and why the rest are absent is not known. The V and J calls and the clone size are those of that table, but D and trimming were determined from the DNA. Across this sample there are under 200,000 clones, with about 85% seen only once. Together, the top ten hold about 7% of the sample.

The sample comes from a study of blood T cell repertoires in COVID-19 (dated by TCRdb to about 2020). About the study as a whole: Collaborator samples came from the United States, Italy and Spain and covered acute and convalescent phases of COVID-19. The prospective study material was composed of cDNA or gDNA derived from T cells, B-cell-depleted T cells, or PBMCs. Subjects who had been exposed to COVID-19, were actively infected with it, or had recovered from it provided the deeply sampled blood TCRbeta repertoires that made up the dataset. A freely available public database, intended as a resource for researchers studying the immune response to SARS-CoV-2, is where the repertoires were released. The samples were drawn from two sources: the first 160 participants of the ongoing ImmuneRACE study, and 1,000 to 1,500 subjects contributed by 6 global collaborators. A de-identified subject ID, COVID-19 status, age in years and sex were almost always included in the sample metadata. Where HLA class I and class II types were available, the types were taken from metadata supplied by the sample provider, not from assay-based typing. The research as a whole found: How much clinical and demographic metadata was included differed by source and by participant, and the metadata was provided uncurated.

There are 14 amino acids in the CDR3, from cysteine to valine inclusive. Only the CDR3 DNA is retained, 42 bases long and in frame from the first base. Each collaborating institution followed its own protocols to collect whole blood in K2EDTA tubes. For TCRbeta analysis, collaborators shipped samples in one of three forms: frozen whole blood, isolated PBMCs, or DNA extracted from either of those sample types. This TCR was sampled from an elderly woman in a cohort sampled during active or convalescent COVID-19. The V gene is TRBV21-1 and the J gene is TRBJ2-7; TRBD2 reflects the table's D call only, with no check against the DNA. TRBV21-1 is an annotated pseudogene. The sequenced material came from peripheral blood. The CDR3 region: CASYSSVRSYEQYV. The nucleotide sequence reads TGTGCCAGCTACTCCTCGGTTCGGTCCTACGAGCAGTACGTC.